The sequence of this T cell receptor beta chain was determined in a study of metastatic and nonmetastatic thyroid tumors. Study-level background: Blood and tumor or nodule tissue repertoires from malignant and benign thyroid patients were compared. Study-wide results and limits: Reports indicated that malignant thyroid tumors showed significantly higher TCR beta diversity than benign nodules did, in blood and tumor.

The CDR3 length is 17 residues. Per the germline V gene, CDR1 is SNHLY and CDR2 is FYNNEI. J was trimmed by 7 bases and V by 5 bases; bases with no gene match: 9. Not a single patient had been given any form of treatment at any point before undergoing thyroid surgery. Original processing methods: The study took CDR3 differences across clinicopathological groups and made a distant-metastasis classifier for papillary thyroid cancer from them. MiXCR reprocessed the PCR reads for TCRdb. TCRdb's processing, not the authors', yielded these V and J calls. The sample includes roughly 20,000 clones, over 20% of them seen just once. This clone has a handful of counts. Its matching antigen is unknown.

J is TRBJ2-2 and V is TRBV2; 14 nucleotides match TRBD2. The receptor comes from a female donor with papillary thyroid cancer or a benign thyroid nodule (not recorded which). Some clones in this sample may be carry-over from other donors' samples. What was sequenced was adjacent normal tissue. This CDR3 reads CASSRGTSGSRGGELFF. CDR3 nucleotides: TGTGCCAGCAGTCGAGGGACTAGCGGGAGCCGAGGCGGGGAGCTGTTTTTT.